These 31 T cell receptor beta chains were sequenced from one sample in a study of immune cell composition in non-small cell lung cancer (dated 2017 in TCRdb). The library was produced with the immunoSEQ multiplex PCR assay. What TCRdb holds here is the immuneACCESS table cut down to in-frame rearrangements. Part of the clones is not present; checked against another copy, under half of the missing clones reflect an unresolved V gene, and the others are unexplained. The sample profile shows around 790 clones; about 78% of them were found once. The ten top clones hold 15% to 20% of the sample. Non-adjacent lung tissue from the same patient, taken as far from the tumour as possible and at least 3 cm away, was used for the normal lung samples. The specimen sequenced was non-adjacent lung tissue. The source is a human donor with non-small cell lung cancer.

The chain is built from TRBV6-6 and TRBJ1-1; D gene uncertain. The V and J ends lost 4 bases and 2 bases respectively, with 8 bases between them. Germline CDR1 and CDR2: MNHNY and SVGAGI (reference sequence). The CDR3 spans 13 residues. This chain's CDR3 is CASSFRANTEAFF. The CDR3 nucleotides are TGTGCCAGCAGTTTTAGAGCTAACACTGAAGCTTTCTTT.

V gene TRBV6-6 combines with J gene TRBJ2-1, with 11 bases matching TRBD1. With 9 bases clipped from V and 6 bases from J, the junction kept 7 bases outside the gene matches. Germline lookup yields CDR1 MNHNY and CDR2 SVGAGI (reference sequence). The CDR3 is 14 residues long. Here the CDR3 reads CASLFGTGGNEQFF. In DNA form, the CDR3 reads TGTGCCAGTCTCTTTGGGACAGGGGGCAATGAGCAGTTCTTC.

The rearrangement uses TRBV6-4 and TRBJ2-1; weak D call: TRBD1 (5 bases). The CDR3 spans 15 residues. Germline CDR1 reads MRHNA; CDR2 reads SNTAGT. With 4 bases removed from V and 4 bases from J, the gap between germline ends came to 14 bases. This CDR3 reads CASSAQQEGYNEQFF. The CDR3 DNA is TGTGCCAGCAGTGCCCAACAGGAAGGTTACAATGAGCAGTTCTTC.

The rearrangement joins TRBV6-1 to TRBJ2-2, with TRBD2 as a possible D gene (5 bases). Looked up from germline, CDR1 is MNHNS and CDR2 is SASEGT. V was pared by 1 base and J by 8 bases, with 8 bases between. This CDR3 comprises 13 residues. The CDR3 coding sequence is TGTGCCAGCAGTGAAGGGGAGACGGGGGAGCTGTTTTTT. Protein sequence: CASSEGETGELFF.

This clone was recorded a few times. The rearrangement uses TRBV19 and TRBJ1-2; 9 bases line up with TRBD1. J lost 2 bases, V lost 3 bases, and 4 bases had no gene match. Germline CDR1 is LNHDA and CDR2 is SQIVND (reference sequence). The CDR3 spans 15 residues. The DNA of the CDR3 is TGTGCCAGTAGTATTGGGGACAGGGTGAACTATGGCTACACCTTC. Amino acids: CASSIGDRVNYGYTF.

V gene TRBV9 combines with J gene TRBJ2-2; TRBD1 agrees at 8 bases. This CDR3 contains 16 residues. V was clipped by 3 bases and J by 8 bases; unmatched bases: 12. From germline, CDR1 is SGDLS and CDR2 YYNGEE. CDR3 region: CASSATGTGPRGELFF. The CDR3 DNA reads as TGTGCCAGCAGCGCGACCGGGACAGGACCGAGGGGGGAGCTGTTTTTT. Complete variable domain (other parts from reference TRBV9 and TRBJ2-2): DSGVTQTPKHLITATGQRVTLRCSPRSGDLSVYWYQQSLDQGLQFLIQYYNGEERAKGNILERFSAQQFPDLHSELNLSSLELGDSALYFCASSATGTGPRGELFFGEGSRLTVL.

The V call is TRBV7-2, the J call TRBJ2-5; weak D call: TRBD2 (5 bases). Germline values: CDR1 SGHTA, CDR2 FQGNSA. V was pared by 4 bases and J by 3 bases, with 15 bases between. The CDR3 contains 15 residues. CDR3 loop: CASSSPLEGKETQYF. CDR3 coding DNA: TGTGCCAGCAGCTCCCCACTAGAGGGCAAAGAGACCCAGTACTTC. Supplemented by reference TRBV7-2 and TRBJ2-5, the full variable domain reads GAGVSQSPSNKVTEKGKDVELRCDPISGHTALYWYRQSLGQGLEFLIYFQGNSAPDKSGLPSDRFSAERTGGSVSTLTIQRTQQEDSAVYLCASSSPLEGKETQYFGPGTRLLVL.

This chain joins TRBV28 and TRBJ2-5; tentative D call: TRBD1 (5 bases). The DNA end is a closer match to TRBJ2-7, so the J assignment may be wrong. Germline V gives CDR1 MDHEN, CDR2 SYDVKM. The CDR3 contains 13 residues. The CDR3 region has the DNA TGTGCCAGCAGTAGAGACAGACCCTACGAGCAGTACTTC. It translates to CASSRDRPYEQYF.

J is TRBJ1-2 and V is TRBV7-9, with D possibly being TRBD1 (6 bases). V lost 4 bases and J 4 bases, leaving 13 bases between the germline ends. CDR1 is SEHNR, CDR2 FQNEAQ, per germline (reference sequence). CDR3 size: 14 residues. In DNA form, the CDR3 reads TGTGCCAGCAGCTCCCAGGGGATCGGCTATGGCTACACCTTC. Protein sequence: CASSSQGIGYGYTF. The full variable domain, with the rest looked up from reference TRBV7-9 and TRBJ1-2, is DTGVSQNPRHKITKRGQNVTFRCDPISEHNRLYWYRQTLGQGPEFLTYFQNEAQLEKSRLLSDRFSAERPKGSFSTLEIQRTEQGDSAMYLCASSSQGIGYGYTFGSGTRLTVV.

This chain links TRBV27 with TRBJ1-2; 9 positions agree with TRBD1. Germline values: CDR1 MNHEY, CDR2 SMNVEV (reference sequence). CDR3 length: 12 amino acids. With 5 bases clipped from V and 7 bases from J, the junction kept 2 bases outside the gene matches. The CDR3 is CASSTGGGGYTF. The CDR3 region has the DNA TGTGCCAGCAGTACAGGGGGCGGTGGCTACACCTTC.

V is TRBV11-3 and J is TRBJ2-5; 7 positions agree with TRBD2. The CDR3 contains 16 residues. V was clipped by 5 bases and J by 1 base; unmatched bases: 10. Germline assignment: CDR1 SGHNT and CDR2 YENEEA. In DNA, the CDR3 is TGTGCCAGCAGCCCCGGGACTATCCCACTCCAAGAGACCCAGTACTTC. Protein: CASSPGTIPLQETQYF.

The chain joins TRBV7-9 to TRBJ1-4; D gene ambiguous. This CDR3 spans 13 amino acids. V gave up 5 bases and J gave up 7 bases, with 11 bases separating them. The germline CDR1 and CDR2 sequences are SEHNR and FQNEAQ (reference sequence). As DNA, the CDR3 is TGTGCCAGCAGCCCCCCGGCGGTTGAAAAACTGTTTTTT. Amino acid sequence: CASSPPAVEKLFF.

The chain recombines TRBV20-1 with TRBJ2-5; D uncertain. Trimming took 3 bases from V and 4 from J, leaving 6 bases between them. CDR1 and CDR2 (germline): DFQATT, SNEGSKA (reference sequence). The CDR3 is 11 residues long. CDR3 sequence reads: CSASIVETQYF. In DNA form, the CDR3 reads TGCAGTGCTAGTATCGTAGAGACCCAGTACTTC.

The chain uses TRBV5-4 and TRBJ2-5, with 8 bases fitting TRBD1. After removal of 7 bases from V and 4 bases from J, the junction contained 12 bases not matched to a gene. This CDR3 has 15 amino acids. The germline V gene encodes CDR1 SGHNT and CDR2 YYREEE (reference sequence). CDR3 sequence: CASGSQGAGGETQYF. The CDR3 DNA sequence: TGTGCCAGCGGATCTCAGGGGGCGGGTGGAGAGACCCAGTACTTC.

On this clone itself: One junction end does not reproduce the germline sequence, and a read error may be involved. The chain employs TRBV11-2 and TRBJ2-1; TRBD1 matches 8 bases. CDR3 size: 15 residues. The germline gives CDR1 SGHAT, CDR2 FQNNGV. CDR3: CVSSANRGSYNEQFF. The CDR3 bases are TGTGTCAGCAGCGCCAACAGGGGGTCCTACAATGAGCAGTTCTTC.

This rearrangement joins TRBV11-3 to TRBJ2-1; the D is unclear. The CDR3 spans 14 residues. V lost 1 base and J lost 8, with 12 bases in between. Germline V lookup: CDR1 SGHNT, CDR2 YENEEA. This CDR3 is CASSLGLLTDEQFF. The CDR3 DNA reads as TGTGCCAGCAGCTTAGGACTTCTCACCGATGAGCAGTTCTTC.

This sequence joins TRBV28 and TRBJ2-7, with 7 bases identical to TRBD2. Trimming took 6 bases from V and 3 from J; bases not matched to a gene: 11. Germline V gene lookup returns CDR1 MDHEN and CDR2 SYDVKM. This CDR3 is built from 15 residues. CDR3 DNA sequence: TGTGCCAGCAGACTCATGGGGGGGGGAGGCTACGAGCAGTACTTC. Protein product: CASRLMGGGGYEQYF. Supplemented by reference TRBV28 and TRBJ2-7, the full variable domain reads DVKVTQSSRYLVKRTGEKVFLECVQDMDHENMFWYRQDPGLGLRLIYFSYDVKMKEKGDIPEGYSVSREKKERFSLILESASTNQTSMYLCASRLMGGGGYEQYFGPGTRLTVT.

The V and J genes are TRBV9 and TRBJ2-3; 9 nucleotides agree with TRBD1. The germline CDR1 and CDR2 sequences are SGDLS and YYNGEE. This CDR3 has 14 amino acids. Trimming removed 4 bases from V and 6 bases from J; junction bases left unmatched: 6. The chain's CDR3 is CASSLQGAPDTQYF. CDR3 DNA: TGTGCCAGCAGCCTACAGGGGGCGCCCGATACGCAGTATTTT.

There are a few counts of this clone. The CDR3 coding sequence is TGTGCCAGCAGTTTGGGGACAGCTGAAGCTTTCTTT. It specifies CASSLGTAEAFF. The gene calls are TRBV28 and TRBJ1-1, with TRBD1 identical over 7 bases. Trimming cost V 3 bases and J 6 bases; bases outside gene matches: 1. The CDR3 is 12 residues long. Germline CDR1 MDHEN, CDR2 SYDVKM.

This chain uses TRBV7-6 with TRBJ2-7; TRBD1 matches at 9 bases. The J segment lost 4 bases and the V segment lost 4 bases, leaving 11 bases of the junction unmatched. The CDR3 totals 16 residues. CDR1 is SGHVS and CDR2 is FNYEAQ in the germline V gene. CDR3 nucleotides: TGTGCCAGCAGCTCAGCTACCGGGACAGGGTTTTACGAGCAGTACTTC. Translated, it gives CASSSATGTGFYEQYF.

This clone rates as large. This chain uses TRBV27 with TRBJ2-2; 8 positions agree with TRBD2. CDR3 size: 14 residues. Trimming removed 6 bases from V and 6 bases from J; junction bases left unmatched: 6. Germline V CDR1 and CDR2: MNHEY, SMNVEV (reference sequence). CDR3 DNA: TGTGCCAGCAGCCCTGGGACTAGACCCGGGGAGCTGTTTTTT. Translating gives CASSPGTRPGELFF.

V is TRBV11-3 and J is TRBJ2-5, with 7 bases lining up with TRBD1. With the DNA end fitting TRBJ2-7 better, the J assignment may be wrong. CDR3 length: 16 residues. Germline assignment: CDR1 SGHNT and CDR2 YENEEA. The CDR3 nucleotides read TGTGCCAGCAGCTTAGATCGGGGACAGATAGGGGACGAGCAGTACTTC. Translated: CASSLDRGQIGDEQYF.

V is TRBV28 and J is TRBJ2-1; maybe TRBD2 (6 bases). V lost 3 bases, J lost 2 bases, and 8 bases lay in between. Germline CDR1 reads MDHEN; CDR2 reads SYDVKM. CDR3 length equals 14 residues. CDR3 nucleotides: TGTGCCAGCAGTTTGGCTAGCGCCTACAATGAGCAGTTCTTC. The encoded protein is CASSLASAYNEQFF.

The V call is TRBV6-6, the J call TRBJ1-1, with 9 bases matching TRBD1. The CDR3 is 15 residues long. Germline trimming cut 6 bases from V and 2 bases from J; bases unmatched to any gene: 7. The germline V gene has CDR1 MNHNY and CDR2 SVGAGI (reference sequence). The CDR3 DNA follows: TGTGCCAGCAGGGACAGGGGATTTTATAACACTGAAGCTTTCTTT. This gives the protein CASRDRGFYNTEAFF.

The rearrangement links TRBV11-3 to TRBJ1-2; D might be TRBD1 (6 bases). The CDR3 spans 18 residues. Germline V gene data show CDR1 as SGHNT and CDR2 as YENEEA. Trimming cost V 5 bases and J 3 bases, with 25 bases left between them. CDR3 nucleotide sequence: TGTGCCAGCAGCCCCAATGGTTGGCTGGGGGCTCAGGACTATGGCTACACCTTC. This encodes CASSPNGWLGAQDYGYTF. The whole variable domain, filled in from reference TRBV11-3 and TRBJ1-2, reads EAGVVQSPRYKIIEKKQPVAFWCNPISGHNTLYWYLQNLGQGPELLIRYENEEAVDDSQLPKDRFSAERLKGVDSTLKIQPAELGDSAVYLCASSPNGWLGAQDYGYTFGSGTRLTVV.

The chain recombines TRBV7-2 with TRBJ2-1, with 9 bases aligning to TRBD2. CDR1 is SGHTA and CDR2 is FQGNSA in the germline V gene. This CDR3 has 13 amino acids. V was clipped by 1 base and J by 9 bases; unmatched bases: 1. The chain's CDR3 is CASSLGAGGEQFF. The CDR3, as DNA: TGTGCCAGCAGCTTAGGAGCGGGGGGTGAGCAGTTCTTC.

The V gene is TRBV27, the J gene TRBJ2-7; D remains unclear. This CDR3 has 14 amino acids. The V end lost 2 bases, the J end lost 5 bases, and 13 bases lay between the germline ends. Per germline, CDR1 MNHEY and CDR2 SMNVEV (reference sequence). The DNA for the CDR3 is TGTGCCAGCAGTTTAGCTTCAGGCGTCAACGAGCAGTACTTC. Its protein product is CASSLASGVNEQYF.

About this clone itself: A read error may produce the germline difference seen at one junction end. The gene calls are TRBV11-3 and TRBJ1-1, with 7 nucleotides matching TRBD1. Germline CDR1 SGHNT, CDR2 YENEEA. The CDR3 is 13 amino acids. CDR3 sequence reads: CASSPRGQFEASF. In DNA, the CDR3 is TGTGCCAGCAGCCCAAGGGGACAGTTTGAAGCTTCCTTT.

The chain joins TRBV7-4 to TRBJ1-1; D is unresolved. CDR1 and CDR2 from the germline V gene are SGHVT and SQSDAQ. Between the trimmed V and J ends, which lost 7 bases and 1 base, there was a span of 7 bases. CDR3 length equals 12 residues. The CDR3 bases are TGTGCCAGCAACACGGGGAACACTGAAGCTTTCTTT. Amino acids: CASNTGNTEAFF.

The chain employs TRBV6-9 and TRBJ1-1; tentatively, D is TRBD1 (5 bases). The V end was cut by 3 bases, the J end by 4 bases, with 6 bases between. The CDR3 totals 12 residues. Per germline, CDR1 MNHGY and CDR2 SVAAGI. The CDR3: CASSYGGTEAFF. The CDR3 nucleotides are TGTGCCAGCAGTTACGGGGGCACTGAAGCTTTCTTT.

CDR3 amino acids: CASSLRDRADTEAFF. The CDR3 bases are TGCGCCAGCAGCCTGCGGGACAGGGCGGACACTGAAGCTTTCTTT. The rearrangement joins TRBV4-1 to TRBJ1-1, with TRBD1 matching over 9 bases. Germline CDR1 and CDR2: MGHRA and YSYEKL. This CDR3 is built from 15 residues. The V and J ends lost 4 bases and 3 bases, in that order; junction bases with no gene match: 6.